These 13 T cell receptor beta chains were all obtained from the same sample, sequenced in a study of T cells in localized non-small cell lung cancer (dated by TCRdb to about 2020). Library preparation was by the immunoSEQ multiplex PCR assay. TCRdb took over this immuneACCESS table, retaining in-frame rearrangements with V and J assigned. Such tables are incomplete; in checked studies, under half of the missing clones stem from an unresolved V gene, and the remainder is unexplained. The sample table contains about 59,000 clones; only one count was recorded for roughly 90% of them. The top ten constitute 22% of the sample. Sequencing used peripheral blood, obtained before any cancer treatment. All receptors come from a man aged 40-75 years with stage I squamous cell lung carcinoma.

This clone was seen a single time. J is TRBJ2-2 and V is TRBV7-2; 8 nucleotides align to TRBD1. The CDR3 contains 16 residues. V trimming: 5 bases; J trimming: 2 bases; junction bases outside the gene matches: 7. CDR1 is SGHTA and CDR2 is FQGNSA in the germline V gene. Here the CDR3 DNA reads TGTGCCAGCAGCCCCGCCGGGACAGGAAACACCGGGGAGCTGTTTTTT. This codes for CASSPAGTGNTGELFF.

Here the CDR3 DNA reads TGTGCCAGCAGTTTGGGGAGGGCTGGGGCCAACGTCCTGACTTTC. This sequence encodes CASSLGRAGANVLTF. The chain combines TRBV27 with TRBJ2-6; TRBD2 matches at 7 bases. There are 15 residues in the CDR3. Germline V gene sequence: CDR1 MNHEY, CDR2 SMNVEV (reference sequence). Trimming cost V 3 bases and J 2 bases; bases outside gene matches: 1.

The genes are TRBV12-5 and TRBJ2-2, with D perhaps matching TRBD2 (5 bases). The germline CDR1 and CDR2 sequences are LGHNT and FRNRAP. Trimming stripped 0 bases from V and 0 bases from J, with 8 bases between. The CDR3 is 16 residues long. DNA of the CDR3: TGTGCTAGTGGTTTGGTACCGGGATCGAACACCGGGGAGCTGTTTTTT. Encoded protein: CASGLVPGSNTGELFF.

This chain uses TRBV29-1 with TRBJ1-1, with 8 bases that match TRBD1. J was trimmed by 1 base and V by 7 bases; bases with no gene match: 2. The length of the CDR3 is 12 residues. Germline V gives CDR1 SQVTM, CDR2 ANQGSEA. DNA of the CDR3: TGCAGCGGGACAGGGCAGAACACTGAAGCTTTCTTT. Translation gives CSGTGQNTEAFF.

The chain recombines TRBV7-9 with TRBJ1-4; D is undetermined. Germline lookup yields CDR1 SEHNR and CDR2 FQNEAQ (reference sequence). This CDR3 has 13 residues. Trimming shortened V by 5 bases and J by 3 bases, and 7 bases separated the two germline ends. CDR3 nucleotide sequence: TGTGCCAGCAGCCCCCGGCCTAATGAAAAACTGTTTTTT. It translates to CASSPRPNEKLFF.

In this sample, this clone turned up once. The chain couples TRBV15 to TRBJ2-2; D remains ambiguous. This CDR3 spans 16 amino acids. Germline CDR1 is LNHNV and CDR2 is YYDKDF (reference sequence). Trimming pared 0 bases from V and 1 base from J, leaving 9 bases between. The CDR3 loop is CATSRETSQNTGELFF. The DNA for the CDR3 is TGTGCCACCAGCAGAGAAACTTCCCAGAACACCGGGGAGCTGTTTTTT. Filled out from reference TRBV15 and TRBJ2-2, the complete variable domain reads DAMVIQNPRYQVTQFGKPVTLSCSQTLNHNVMYWYQQKSSQAPKLLFHYYDKDFNNEADTPDNFQSRRPNTSFCFLDIRSPGLGDTAMYLCATSRETSQNTGELFFGEGSRLTVL.

This clone came up once. The chain employs TRBV11-3 and TRBJ2-1; D may match TRBD1 or TRBD2 (7 bases each). The germline CDR1 and CDR2 sequences are SGHNT and YENEEA. The CDR3 consists of 15 residues. The V gene lost 7 bases and the J gene lost 9 bases, with 22 bases spanning the gap. CDR3 in DNA: TGTGCCAGCAACTTTCGGCAGGGGGGGCTTGGTGAGCAGTTCTTC. This encodes CASNFRQGGLGEQFF. The full variable domain, rest sourced from reference TRBV11-3 and TRBJ2-1, is EAGVVQSPRYKIIEKKQPVAFWCNPISGHNTLYWYLQNLGQGPELLIRYENEEAVDDSQLPKDRFSAERLKGVDSTLKIQPAELGDSAVYLCASNFRQGGLGEQFFGPGTRLTVL.

This sequence joins TRBV20-1 and TRBJ1-1; possibly TRBD1 for D (5 bases). The germline V gene has CDR1 DFQATT and CDR2 SNEGSKA (reference sequence). The CDR3 sequence is 11 residues long. Trimming took off 6 bases at V and 5 bases at J, with 10 bases between the two ends. CDR3 coding DNA: TGCAGTGCCAATCGGGGGACTGAAGCTTTCTTT. Protein: CSANRGTEAFF.

The chain is built from TRBV19 and TRBJ2-1, with D possibly matching TRBD2 (6 bases). The CDR3 totals 16 residues. Looked up from germline, CDR1 is LNHDA and CDR2 is SQIVND (reference sequence). Trimming removed 0 bases at V and 4 bases at J, with 13 bases between. The CDR3 DNA reads as TGTGCCAGTAGTATAGATACGGGGGTCCCTTACAATGAGCAGTTCTTC. It yields the protein CASSIDTGVPYNEQFF. The full variable domain, with the rest looked up from reference TRBV19 and TRBJ2-1, is DGGITQSPKYLFRKEGQNVTLSCEQNLNHDAMYWYRQDPGQGLRLIYYSQIVNDFQKGDIAEGYSVSREKKESFPLTVTSAQKNPTAFYLCASSIDTGVPYNEQFFGPGTRLTVL.

V is TRBV4-1 and J is TRBJ2-3, with 8 nucleotides matching TRBD1. Germline V gene sequence: CDR1 MGHRA, CDR2 YSYEKL. Trimming cost V 3 bases and J 0 bases; bases outside gene matches: 14. The CDR3 is 19 amino acids. The chain's CDR3 is CASSQEDRDPWTSTDTQYF. For the CDR3, the DNA is TGCGCCAGCAGCCAGGAGGACAGGGATCCGTGGACGAGCACAGATACGCAGTATTTT.

The CDR3 loop reads CASSPPGQVHGYTF. The DNA for the CDR3 is TGTGCCAGCAGTCCCCCAGGACAGGTGCATGGCTACACCTTC. V usage is TRBV27 and J usage is TRBJ1-2; TRBD1 matches 7 bases. This CDR3 has 14 residues. The V gene's germline CDR1 is MNHEY and CDR2 SMNVEV (reference sequence). V lost 5 bases and J lost 6; bases outside the gene matches: 9.

The chain links TRBV5-1 to TRBJ2-3; unclear D gene. This CDR3 region has 13 residues. V lost 2 bases, J lost 4 bases, and 8 bases lay in between. Per the germline V gene, CDR1 is SGHRS and CDR2 is YFSETQ. Here the CDR3 DNA reads TGCGCCAGCAGCTTTCTGGTGGCAGATACGCAGTATTTT. Residues: CASSFLVADTQYF.

This chain links TRBV5-6 with TRBJ1-5; no firm D call. The V gene lost 4 bases and the J gene lost 4 bases, with 12 bases spanning the gap. Germline CDR1 reads SGHDT; CDR2 reads YYEEEE. The CDR3 sequence is 14 residues long. The DNA for the CDR3 is TGTGCCAGCAGCGCTGGACCGGAGAATCAGCCCCAGCATTTT. Protein product: CASSAGPENQPQHF.